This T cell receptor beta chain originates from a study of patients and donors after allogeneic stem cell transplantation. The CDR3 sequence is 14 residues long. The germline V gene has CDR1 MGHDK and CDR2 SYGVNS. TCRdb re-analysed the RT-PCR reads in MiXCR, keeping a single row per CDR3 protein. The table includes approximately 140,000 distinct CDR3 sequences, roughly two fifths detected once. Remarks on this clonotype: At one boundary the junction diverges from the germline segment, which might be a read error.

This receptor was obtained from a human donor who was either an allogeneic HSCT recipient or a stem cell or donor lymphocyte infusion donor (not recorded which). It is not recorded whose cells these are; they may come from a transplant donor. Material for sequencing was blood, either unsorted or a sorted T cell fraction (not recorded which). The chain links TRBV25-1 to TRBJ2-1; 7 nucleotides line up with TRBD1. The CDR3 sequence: CASSRGQIYDEQFF. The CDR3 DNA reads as TGTGCCAGCAGCCGGGGACAGATCTACGATGAGCAGTTCTTC.